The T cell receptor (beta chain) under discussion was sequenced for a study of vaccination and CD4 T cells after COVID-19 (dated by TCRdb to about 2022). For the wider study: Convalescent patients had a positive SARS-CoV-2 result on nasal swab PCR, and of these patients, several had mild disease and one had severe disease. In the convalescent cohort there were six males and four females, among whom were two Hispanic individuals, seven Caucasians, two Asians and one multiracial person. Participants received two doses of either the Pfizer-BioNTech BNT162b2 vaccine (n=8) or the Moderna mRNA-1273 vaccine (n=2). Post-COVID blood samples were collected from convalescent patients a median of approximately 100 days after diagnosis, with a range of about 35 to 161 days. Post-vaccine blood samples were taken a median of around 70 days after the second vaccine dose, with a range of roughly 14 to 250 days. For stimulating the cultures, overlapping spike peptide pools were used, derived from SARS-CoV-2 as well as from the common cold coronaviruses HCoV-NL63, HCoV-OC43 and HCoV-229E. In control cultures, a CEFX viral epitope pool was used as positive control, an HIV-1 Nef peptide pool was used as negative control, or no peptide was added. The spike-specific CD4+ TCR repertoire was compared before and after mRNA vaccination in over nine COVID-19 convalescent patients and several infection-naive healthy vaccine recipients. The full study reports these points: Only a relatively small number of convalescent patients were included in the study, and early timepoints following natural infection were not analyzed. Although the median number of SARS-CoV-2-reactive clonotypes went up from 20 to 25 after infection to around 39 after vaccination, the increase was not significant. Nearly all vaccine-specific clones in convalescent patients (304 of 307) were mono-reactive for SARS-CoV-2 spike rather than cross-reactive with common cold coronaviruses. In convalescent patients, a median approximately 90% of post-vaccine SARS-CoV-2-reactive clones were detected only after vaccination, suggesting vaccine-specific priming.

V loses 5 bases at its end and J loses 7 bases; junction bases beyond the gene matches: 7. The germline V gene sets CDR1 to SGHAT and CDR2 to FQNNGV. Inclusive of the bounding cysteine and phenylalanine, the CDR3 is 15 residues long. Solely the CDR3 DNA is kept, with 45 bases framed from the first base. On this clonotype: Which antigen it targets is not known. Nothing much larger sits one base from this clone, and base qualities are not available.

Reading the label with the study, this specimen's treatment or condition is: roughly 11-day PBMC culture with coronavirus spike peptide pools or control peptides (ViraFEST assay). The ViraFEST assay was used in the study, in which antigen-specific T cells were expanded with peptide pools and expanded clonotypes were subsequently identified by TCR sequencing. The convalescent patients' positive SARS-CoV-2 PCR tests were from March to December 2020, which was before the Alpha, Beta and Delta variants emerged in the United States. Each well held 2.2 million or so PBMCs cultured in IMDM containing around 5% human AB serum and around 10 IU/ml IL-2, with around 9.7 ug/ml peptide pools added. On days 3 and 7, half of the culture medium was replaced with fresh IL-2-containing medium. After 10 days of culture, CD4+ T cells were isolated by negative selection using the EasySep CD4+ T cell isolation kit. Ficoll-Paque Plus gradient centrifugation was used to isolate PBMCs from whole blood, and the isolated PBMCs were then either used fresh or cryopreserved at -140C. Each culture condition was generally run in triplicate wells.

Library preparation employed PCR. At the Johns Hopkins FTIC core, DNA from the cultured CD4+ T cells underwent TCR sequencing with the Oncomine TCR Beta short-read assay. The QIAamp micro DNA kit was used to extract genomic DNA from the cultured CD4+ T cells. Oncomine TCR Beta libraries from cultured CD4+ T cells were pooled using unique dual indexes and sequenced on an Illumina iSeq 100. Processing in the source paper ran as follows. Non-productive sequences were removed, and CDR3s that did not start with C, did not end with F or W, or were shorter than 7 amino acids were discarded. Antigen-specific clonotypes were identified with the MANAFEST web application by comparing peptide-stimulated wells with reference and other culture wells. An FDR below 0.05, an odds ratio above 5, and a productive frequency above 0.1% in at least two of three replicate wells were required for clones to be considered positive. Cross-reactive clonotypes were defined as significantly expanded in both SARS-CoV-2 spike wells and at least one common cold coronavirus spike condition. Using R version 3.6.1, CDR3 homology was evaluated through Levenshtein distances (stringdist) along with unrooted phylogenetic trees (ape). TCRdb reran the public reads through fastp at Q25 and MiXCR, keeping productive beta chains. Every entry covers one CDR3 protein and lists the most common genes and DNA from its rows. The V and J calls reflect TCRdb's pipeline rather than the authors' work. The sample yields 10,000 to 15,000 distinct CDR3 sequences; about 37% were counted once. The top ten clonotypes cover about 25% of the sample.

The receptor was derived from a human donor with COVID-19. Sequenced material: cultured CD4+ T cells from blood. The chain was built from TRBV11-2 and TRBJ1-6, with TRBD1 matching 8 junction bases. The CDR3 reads CASSHYRGMNSPLHF. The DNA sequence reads TGTGCCAGCAGCCATTACAGGGGGATGAATTCACCCCTCCACTTT. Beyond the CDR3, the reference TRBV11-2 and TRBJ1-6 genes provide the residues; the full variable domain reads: EAGVAQSPRYKIIEKRQSVAFWCNPISGHATLYWYQQILGQGPKLLIQFQNNGVVDDSQLPKDRFSAERLKGVDSTLKIQPAKLEDSAVYLCASSHYRGMNSPLHFGNGTRLTVT.